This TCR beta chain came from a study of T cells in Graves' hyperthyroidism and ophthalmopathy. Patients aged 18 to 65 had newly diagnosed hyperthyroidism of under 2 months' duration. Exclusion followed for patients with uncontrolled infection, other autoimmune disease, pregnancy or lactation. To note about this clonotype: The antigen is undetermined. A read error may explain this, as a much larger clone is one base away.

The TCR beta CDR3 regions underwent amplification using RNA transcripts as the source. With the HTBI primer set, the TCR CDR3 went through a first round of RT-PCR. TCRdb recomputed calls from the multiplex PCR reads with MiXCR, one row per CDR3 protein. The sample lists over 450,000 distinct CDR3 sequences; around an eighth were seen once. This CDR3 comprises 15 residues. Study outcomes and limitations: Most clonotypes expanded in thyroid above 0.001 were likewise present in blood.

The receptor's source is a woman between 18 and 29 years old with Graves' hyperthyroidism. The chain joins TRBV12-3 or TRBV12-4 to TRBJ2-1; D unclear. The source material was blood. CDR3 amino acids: CASSSFGSSYNGQFF. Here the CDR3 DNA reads TGTGCCAGCAGTTCCTTTGGTAGCTCCTACAATGGGCAGTTCTTC.